What follows is one T cell receptor beta chain and its context. This entry is derived from a study of cytomegalovirus exposure and HLA in healthy donors. Looked up from germline, CDR1 is LGHNA and CDR2 is YNFKEQ. The CDR3 extends over 18 amino acids. Trimming cost V 0 bases and J 2 bases, with 14 bases left between them. In the PCR, 60 Vbeta and 13 Jbeta primers were used. Clones were sequenced by immunoSEQ multiplex PCR, and TCRdb holds only the in-frame ones, with some missing. Recorded for this sample: over 200,000 clones. The sequenced material came from PBMCs. This chain connects TRBV4-2 to TRBJ2-6; D is perhaps TRBD2 (6 bases). The receptor was derived from a woman in her 30s in good health and CMV-seropositive. The CDR3 coding sequence is TGTGCCAGCAGCCAAGATGCAGGGAGGAGCGCTGGGGCCAACGTCCTGACTTTC. This sequence encodes CASSQDAGRSAGANVLTF.